The clone carrying this T cell receptor (beta chain) came up many times. Its target is not known. J gave up 6 bases and V 1 base, and 7 bases lay outside the gene matches. The CDR3 runs to 14 residues. Germline CDR1 is DFQATT and CDR2 is SNEGSKA (reference sequence). This specimen comes from a study of CD8+CD57+ T cells in acquired aplastic anemia. Study overall: Sorted CD4+ and CD8+ cells gave an average of approximately 3 ug of DNA.

Using genomic DNA as the template, TCR beta VDJ and CDR3 profiling was carried out. MiXCR, applied by TCRdb to the reads, yields one record per CDR3 protein. This sample has hundreds of thousands of distinct CDR3 sequences, with roughly 64% found just once. General study results and limits: The study identified almost 30 CD8+ CDR3 sequences shared by patients and controls.

This clonotype originated in a human donor in good health, serving as a control. The chain uses TRBV20-1 and TRBJ2-3; 7 bases line up with TRBD2. Sample: sorted CD4+, CD8+, or CD8+CD57+ T cells (not recorded which) from PBMCs. CDR3 protein: CSARGTGGRDTQYF. CDR3 DNA: TGCAGTGCTAGAGGCACGGGGGGAAGGGATACGCAGTATTTT.